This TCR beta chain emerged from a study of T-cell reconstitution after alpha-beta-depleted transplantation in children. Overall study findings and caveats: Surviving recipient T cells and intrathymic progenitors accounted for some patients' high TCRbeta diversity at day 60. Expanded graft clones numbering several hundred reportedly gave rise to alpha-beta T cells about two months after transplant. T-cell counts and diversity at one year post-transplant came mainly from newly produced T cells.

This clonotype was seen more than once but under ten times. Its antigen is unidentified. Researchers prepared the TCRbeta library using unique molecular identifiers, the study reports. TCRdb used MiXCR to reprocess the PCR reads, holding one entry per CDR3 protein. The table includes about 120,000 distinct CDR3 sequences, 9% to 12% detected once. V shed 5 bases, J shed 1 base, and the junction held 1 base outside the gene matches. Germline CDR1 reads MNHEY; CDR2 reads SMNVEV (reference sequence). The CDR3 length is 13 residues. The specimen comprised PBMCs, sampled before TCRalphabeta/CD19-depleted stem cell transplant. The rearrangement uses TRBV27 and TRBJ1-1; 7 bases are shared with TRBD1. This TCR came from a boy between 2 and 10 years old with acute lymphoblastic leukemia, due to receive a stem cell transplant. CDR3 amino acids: CASSDRENTEAFF. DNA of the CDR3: TGTGCCAGCAGTGACAGGGAGAACACTGAAGCTTTCTTT.